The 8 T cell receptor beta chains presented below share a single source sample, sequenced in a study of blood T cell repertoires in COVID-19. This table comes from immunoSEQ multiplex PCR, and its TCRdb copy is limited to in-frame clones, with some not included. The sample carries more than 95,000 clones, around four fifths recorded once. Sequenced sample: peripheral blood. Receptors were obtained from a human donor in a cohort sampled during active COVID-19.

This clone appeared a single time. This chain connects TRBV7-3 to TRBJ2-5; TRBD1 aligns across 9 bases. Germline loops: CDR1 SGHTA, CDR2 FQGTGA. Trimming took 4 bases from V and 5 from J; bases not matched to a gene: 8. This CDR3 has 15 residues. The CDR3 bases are TGTGCCAGCAGCTCAACAGGGGGCCGTAGGGAGACCCAGTACTTC. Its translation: CASSSTGGRRETQYF. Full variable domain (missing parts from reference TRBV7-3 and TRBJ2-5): GAGVSQTPSNKVTEKGKYVELRCDPISGHTALYWYRQSLGQGPEFLIYFQGTGAADDSGLPNDRFFAVRPEGSVSTLKIQRTERGDSAVYLCASSSTGGRRETQYFGPGTRLLVL.

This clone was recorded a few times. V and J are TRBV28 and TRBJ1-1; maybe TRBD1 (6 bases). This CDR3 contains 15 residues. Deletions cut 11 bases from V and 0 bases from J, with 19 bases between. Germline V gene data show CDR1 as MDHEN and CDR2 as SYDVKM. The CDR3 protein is CASRLAGDMNTEAFF. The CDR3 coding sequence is TGTGCCTCCCGGTTGGCAGGGGATATGAACACTGAAGCTTTCTTT. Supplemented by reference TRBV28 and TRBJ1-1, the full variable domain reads DVKVTQSSRYLVKRTGEKVFLECVQDMDHENMFWYRQDPGLGLRLIYFSYDVKMKEKGDIPEGYSVSREKKERFSLILESASTNQTSMYLCASRLAGDMNTEAFFGQGTRLTVV.

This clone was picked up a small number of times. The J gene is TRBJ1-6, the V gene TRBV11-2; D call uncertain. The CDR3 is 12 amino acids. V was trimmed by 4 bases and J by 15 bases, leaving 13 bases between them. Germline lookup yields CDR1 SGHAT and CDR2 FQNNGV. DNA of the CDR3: TGTGCCAGCAGCTCTAATATAGCGGTCCTCCACTTT. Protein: CASSSNIAVLHF. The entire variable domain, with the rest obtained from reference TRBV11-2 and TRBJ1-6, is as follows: EAGVAQSPRYKIIEKRQSVAFWCNPISGHATLYWYQQILGQGPKLLIQFQNNGVVDDSQLPKDRFSAERLKGVDSTLKIQPAKLEDSAVYLCASSSNIAVLHFGNGTRLTVT.

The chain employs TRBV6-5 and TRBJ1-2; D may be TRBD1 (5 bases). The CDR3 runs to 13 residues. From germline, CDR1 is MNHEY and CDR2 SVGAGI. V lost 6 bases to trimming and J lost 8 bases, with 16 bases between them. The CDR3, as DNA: TGTGCCAGCAGACTTAACGCAGGGCGCGGCTACACCTTC. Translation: CASRLNAGRGYTF.

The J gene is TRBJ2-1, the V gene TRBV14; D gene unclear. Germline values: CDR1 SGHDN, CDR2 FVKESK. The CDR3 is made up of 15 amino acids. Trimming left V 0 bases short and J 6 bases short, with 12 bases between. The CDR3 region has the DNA TGTGCCAGCAGCCAAGATTTAGTCTCGTCCAATGAGCAGTTCTTC. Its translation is CASSQDLVSSNEQFF.

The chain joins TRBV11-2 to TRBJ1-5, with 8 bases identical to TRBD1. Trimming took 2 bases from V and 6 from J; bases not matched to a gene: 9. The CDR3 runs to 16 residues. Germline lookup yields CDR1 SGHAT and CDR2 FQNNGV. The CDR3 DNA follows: TGTGCCAGCAGCTTATGGGACAGGCCCGTTGGTCAGCCCCAGCATTTT. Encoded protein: CASSLWDRPVGQPQHF.

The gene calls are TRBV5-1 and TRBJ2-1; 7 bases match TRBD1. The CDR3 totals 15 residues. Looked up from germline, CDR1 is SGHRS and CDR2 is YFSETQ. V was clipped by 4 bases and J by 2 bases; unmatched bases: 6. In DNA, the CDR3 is TGCGCCAGCAGCCGGGCAGGGGGACCCTACAATGAGCAGTTCTTC. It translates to CASSRAGGPYNEQFF.

In DNA, the CDR3 is TGTGCCAGTAGTATGGCAGCGGGTACGGGAAGTGCAGATACGCAGTATTTT. This sequence encodes CASSMAAGTGSADTQYF. The V and J genes are TRBV19 and TRBJ2-3; a weak D match, TRBD2 (6 bases). Germline-derived CDR1 and CDR2 are LNHDA and SQIVND (reference sequence). The CDR3 runs 17 residues. V was pared by 3 bases and J by 4 bases, with 20 bases between.